The subject of this entry is one T cell receptor beta chain. There are 15 residues in the CDR3. V dropped 5 bases and J dropped 7 bases, with 18 bases sitting between them. Germline V gene lookup returns CDR1 MNHNS and CDR2 SASEGT. With 60 Vbeta and 13 Jbeta primers, the PCR was carried out. Sequencing was performed with immunoSEQ multiplex PCR; in TCRdb, only in-frame clones are kept and a portion is missing. This sample has some 67,000 clones, with approximately 78% found just once. This sample was taken from a study of cytomegalovirus exposure and HLA in healthy donors. At the level of the study: Among the 300 to 500 genotyped donors, 65% to 90% were placed in the Caucasian-associated ancestry cluster.

The source material was PBMCs. The TCR sequence derives from a man aged 40-55 years in good health and CMV-seronegative. V is TRBV6-1 and J is TRBJ1-5; TRBD1 is a possible D gene (5 bases). CDR3 residues: CASSSTVTPGQPQHF. The CDR3 nucleotides read TGTGCCAGCAGTTCGACAGTGACTCCCGGGCAGCCCCAGCATTTT.